This T cell receptor beta chain was recorded in a study of T cell responses to AZD1222 COVID-19 vaccine. Points from the study as a whole: Vaccine-related CD4 TCRs covered spike, predominating at 160-218 and 743-854. Only a handful of AZD1222 recipients tested seropositive at baseline.

Profiling relied on immunoSEQ multiplex PCR, and the TCRdb table lists in-frame clones only, not all of them. The sample has 200,000 or so clones; more than 75% are singletons. As for this clone: Its antigen remains unknown.

The CDR3 totals 14 residues. V shed 4 bases and J 8 bases; nucleotides not matched to a gene: 6. CDR1 SGHRS and CDR2 YFSETQ come from the germline V gene. The specimen comprised peripheral blood, sampled on day 0 of MenACWY control vaccination. The sequence was collected from an adult in good health. The chain joins TRBV5-1 to TRBJ1-4; TRBD1 matches at 9 bases. In DNA form, the CDR3 reads TGCGCCAGCAGCCCCGGGACAGGGCCCGAAAAACTGTTTTTT. Translation: CASSPGTGPEKLFF.